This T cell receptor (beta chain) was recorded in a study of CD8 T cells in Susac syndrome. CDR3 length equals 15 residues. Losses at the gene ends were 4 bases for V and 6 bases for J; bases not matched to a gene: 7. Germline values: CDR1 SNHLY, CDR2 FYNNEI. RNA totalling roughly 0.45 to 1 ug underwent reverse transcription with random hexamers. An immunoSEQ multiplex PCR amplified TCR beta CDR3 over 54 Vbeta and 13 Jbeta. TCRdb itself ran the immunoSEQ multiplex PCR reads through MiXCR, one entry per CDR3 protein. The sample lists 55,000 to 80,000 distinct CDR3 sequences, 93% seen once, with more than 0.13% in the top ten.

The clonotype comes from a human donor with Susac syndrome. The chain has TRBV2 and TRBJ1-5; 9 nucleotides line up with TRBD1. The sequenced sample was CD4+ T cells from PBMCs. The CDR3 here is CASSVTGQGSQPQHF. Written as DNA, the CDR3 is TGTGCCAGCAGTGTTACGGGACAGGGCTCTCAGCCCCAGCATTTT.